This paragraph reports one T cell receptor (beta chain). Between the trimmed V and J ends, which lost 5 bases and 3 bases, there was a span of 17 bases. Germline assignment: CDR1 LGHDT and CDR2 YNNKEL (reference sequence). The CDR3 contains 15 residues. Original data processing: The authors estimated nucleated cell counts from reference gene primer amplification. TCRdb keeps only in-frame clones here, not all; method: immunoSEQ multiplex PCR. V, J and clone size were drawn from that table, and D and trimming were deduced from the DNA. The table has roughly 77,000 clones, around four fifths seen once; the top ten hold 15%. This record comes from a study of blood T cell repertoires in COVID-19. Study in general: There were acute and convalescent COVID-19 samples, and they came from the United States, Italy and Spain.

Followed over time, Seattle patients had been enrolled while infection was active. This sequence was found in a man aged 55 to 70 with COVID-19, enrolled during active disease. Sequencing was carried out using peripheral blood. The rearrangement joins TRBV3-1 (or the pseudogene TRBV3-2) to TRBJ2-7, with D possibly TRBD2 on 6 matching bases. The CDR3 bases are TGTGCCAGCAGCTACGGCGGGGCGGGGCTCTACGAGCAGTACTTC. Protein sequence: CASSYGGAGLYEQYF.